This T cell receptor beta chain was recorded in a study of blood T cell repertoires in COVID-19. About the study: Italy, Spain and the United States were the sources of the convalescent and acute COVID-19 samples.

On this clone: Because the CDR3's place on the DNA is in doubt, the DNA is left out and the CDR3 is given as listed by TCRdb.

Recruits, aged about 18 to 89 years, lived in roughly 22 US areas. Assignment of participants to cohorts was predicated upon participant-reported clinical history. Participants in the exposed group had met a COVID-19 case in the 2 weeks before joining the study. Both ends counted, the CDR3 spans 12 residues. Germline lookup yields CDR1 SGDLS and CDR2 YYNGEE. Method: immunoSEQ multiplex PCR; TCRdb's copy keeps in-frame clones and lacks some. The sample has almost 350,000 clones; 88% are singletons. The gene calls are TRBV9 and TRBJ2-1; TRBD2 is the table's D call and was not checked against the DNA. The sequenced sample was PBMCs or T cells enriched from blood (not recorded which). This receptor was taken from a woman aged 30 to 39 who had been exposed to COVID-19. The CDR3 reads CASSVGRGIPFF.